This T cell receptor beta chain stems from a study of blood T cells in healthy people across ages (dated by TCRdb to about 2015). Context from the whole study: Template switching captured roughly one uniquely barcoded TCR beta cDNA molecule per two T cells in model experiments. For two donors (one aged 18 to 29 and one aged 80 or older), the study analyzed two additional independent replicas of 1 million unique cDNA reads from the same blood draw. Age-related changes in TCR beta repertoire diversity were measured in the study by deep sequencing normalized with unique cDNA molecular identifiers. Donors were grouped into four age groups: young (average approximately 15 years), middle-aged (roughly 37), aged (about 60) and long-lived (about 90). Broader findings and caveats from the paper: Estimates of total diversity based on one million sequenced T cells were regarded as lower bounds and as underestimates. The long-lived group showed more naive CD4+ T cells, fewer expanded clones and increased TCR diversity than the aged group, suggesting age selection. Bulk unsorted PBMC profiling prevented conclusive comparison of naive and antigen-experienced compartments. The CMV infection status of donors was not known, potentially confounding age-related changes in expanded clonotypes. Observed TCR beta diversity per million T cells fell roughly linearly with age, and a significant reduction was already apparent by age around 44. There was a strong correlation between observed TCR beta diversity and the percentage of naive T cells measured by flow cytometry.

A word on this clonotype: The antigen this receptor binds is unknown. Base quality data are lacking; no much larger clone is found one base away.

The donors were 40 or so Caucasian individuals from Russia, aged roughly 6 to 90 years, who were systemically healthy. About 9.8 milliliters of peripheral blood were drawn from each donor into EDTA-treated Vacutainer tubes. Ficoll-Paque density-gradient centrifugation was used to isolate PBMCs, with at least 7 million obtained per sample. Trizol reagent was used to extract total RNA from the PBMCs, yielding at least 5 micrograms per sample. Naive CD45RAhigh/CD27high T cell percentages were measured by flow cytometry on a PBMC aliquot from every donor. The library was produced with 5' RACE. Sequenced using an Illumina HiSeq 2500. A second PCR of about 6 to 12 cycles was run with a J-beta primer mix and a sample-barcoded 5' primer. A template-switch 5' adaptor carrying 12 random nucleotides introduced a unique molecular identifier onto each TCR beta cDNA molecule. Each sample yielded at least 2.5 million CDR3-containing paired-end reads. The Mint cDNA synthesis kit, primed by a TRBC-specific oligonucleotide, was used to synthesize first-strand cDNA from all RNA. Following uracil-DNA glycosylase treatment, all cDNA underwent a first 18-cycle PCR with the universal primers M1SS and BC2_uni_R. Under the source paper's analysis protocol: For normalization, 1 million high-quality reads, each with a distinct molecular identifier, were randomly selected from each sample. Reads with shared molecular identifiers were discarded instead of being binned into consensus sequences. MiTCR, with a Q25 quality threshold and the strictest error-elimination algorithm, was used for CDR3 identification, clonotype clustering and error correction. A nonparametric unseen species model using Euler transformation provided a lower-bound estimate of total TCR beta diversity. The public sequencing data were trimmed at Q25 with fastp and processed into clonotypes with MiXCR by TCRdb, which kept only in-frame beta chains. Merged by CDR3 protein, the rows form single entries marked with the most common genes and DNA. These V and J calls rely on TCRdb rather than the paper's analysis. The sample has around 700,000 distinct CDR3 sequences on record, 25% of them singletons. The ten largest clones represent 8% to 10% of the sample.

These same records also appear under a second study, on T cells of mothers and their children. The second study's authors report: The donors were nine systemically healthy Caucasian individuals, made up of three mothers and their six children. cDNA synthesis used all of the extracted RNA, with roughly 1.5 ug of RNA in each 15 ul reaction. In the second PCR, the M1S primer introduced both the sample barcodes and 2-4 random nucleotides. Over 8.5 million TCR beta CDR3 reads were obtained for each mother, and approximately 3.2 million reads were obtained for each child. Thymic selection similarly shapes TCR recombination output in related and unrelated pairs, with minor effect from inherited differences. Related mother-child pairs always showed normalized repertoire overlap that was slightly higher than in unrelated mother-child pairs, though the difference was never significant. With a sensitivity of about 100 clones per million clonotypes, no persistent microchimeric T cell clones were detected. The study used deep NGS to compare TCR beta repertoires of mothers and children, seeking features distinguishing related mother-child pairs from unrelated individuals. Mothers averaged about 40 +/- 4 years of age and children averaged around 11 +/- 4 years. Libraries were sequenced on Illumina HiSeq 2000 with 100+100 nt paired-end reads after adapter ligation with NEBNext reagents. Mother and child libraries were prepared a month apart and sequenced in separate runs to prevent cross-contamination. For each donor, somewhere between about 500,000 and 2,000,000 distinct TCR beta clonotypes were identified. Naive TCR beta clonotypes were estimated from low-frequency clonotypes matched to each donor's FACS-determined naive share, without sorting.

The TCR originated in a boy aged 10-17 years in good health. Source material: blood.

For the CDR3, the sequence is CASSDARLGFYEQYF. The DNA is as follows: TGTGCCAGCAGTGACGCGCGACTAGGATTCTACGAGCAGTACTTC. Recombination linked TRBV2 to TRBJ2-7; a tentative D match to TRBD2 spans 6 bases. The CDR3 starts with the cysteine, ends with the phenylalanine, and has 15 residues. Just the 45-base CDR3 DNA is kept, in frame starting at base 1. V is shortened by 3 bases, J by 3 bases, and the region joining them spans 15 bases. Per the germline V gene, SNHLY is the CDR1 and FYNNEI is the CDR2.